This T cell receptor beta chain was captured by sequencing in a study of lymphopenia after photon versus proton radiotherapy. This table comes from immunoSEQ multiplex PCR, and its TCRdb copy is limited to in-frame clones, with some not included. Among about 30,000 clones listed, around nine tenths were seen once. The CDR3 length is 16 residues. Germline trimming cut 2 bases from V and 4 bases from J; bases unmatched to any gene: 11. Per germline, CDR1 LGHNA and CDR2 YSLEER. Sample: peripheral blood, taken from a patient treated with proton-based radiotherapy. The chain is built from TRBV4-3 and TRBJ2-7, with 7 bases aligning to TRBD1. The source of this sequence is a woman aged 60-75 years with cholangiocarcinoma. Some clones in this sample may be carry-over from other donors' samples. The CDR3 DNA reads TGCGCCAGCAGCCAACTAAACGACAGGGAACCATACGAGCAGTACTTC. It encodes CASSQLNDREPYEQYF.